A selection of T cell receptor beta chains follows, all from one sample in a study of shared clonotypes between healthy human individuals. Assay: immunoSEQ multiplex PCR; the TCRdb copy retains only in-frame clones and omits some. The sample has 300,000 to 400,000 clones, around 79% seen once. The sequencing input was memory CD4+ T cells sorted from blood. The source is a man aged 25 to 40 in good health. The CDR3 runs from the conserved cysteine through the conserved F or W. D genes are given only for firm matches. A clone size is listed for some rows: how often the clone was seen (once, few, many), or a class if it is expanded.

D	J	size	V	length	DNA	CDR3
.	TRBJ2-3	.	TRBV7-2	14	TGTGCCAGCAGCTTACGTTCGACCACAGATACGCAGTATTTT	CASSLRSTTDTQYF
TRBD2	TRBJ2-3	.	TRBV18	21	TGTGCCAGCTCACCAGGGCGTCTAGCGGGTTCTCACGGTACTAGCACAGATACGCAGTATTTT	CASSPGRLAGSHGTSTDTQYF
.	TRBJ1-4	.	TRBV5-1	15	TGCGCCAGCAGCCTTAGACAGACAACTAATGAAAAACTGTTTTTT	CASSLRQTTNEKLFF
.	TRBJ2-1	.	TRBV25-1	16	TGTGCCAGCAGTGAATCAAACACGTTCTCCTACAATGAGCAGTTCTTC	CASSESNTFSYNEQFF
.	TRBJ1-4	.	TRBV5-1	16	TGCGCCAGCACCAACTTGGAGGGTGCGGGAAATGAAAAACTGTTTTTT	CASTNLEGAGNEKLFF
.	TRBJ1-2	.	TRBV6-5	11	TGTGCCAGCCGGGCCTACTATGGCTACACCTTC	CASRAYYGYTF
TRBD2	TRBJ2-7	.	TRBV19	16	TGTGCCAGTAGTCCCTCCGGGACTAGCGGGACCTACGAGCAGTACTTC	CASSPSGTSGTYEQYF
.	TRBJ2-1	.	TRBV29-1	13	TGCAGCGTTGCGGGGCTTTACGGGGATGAGCAGTTCTTC	CSVAGLYGDEQFF
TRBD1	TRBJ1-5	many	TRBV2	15	TGTGCCAGCAGTCCGGACAGGGCGGGCAATCAGCCCCAGCATTTT	CASSPDRAGNQPQHF
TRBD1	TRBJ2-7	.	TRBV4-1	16	TGCGCCAGCAGCCAAGATCACAGGGGGCTCCCTTACGAGCAGTACTTC	CASSQDHRGLPYEQYF
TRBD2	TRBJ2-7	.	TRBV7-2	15	TGTGCCAGCAGCTTTACTAGCGGGAGCTCCTACGAGCAGTACTTC	CASSFTSGSSYEQYF
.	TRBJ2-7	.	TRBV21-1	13	TGTGCCGCGGCCGGGGGGGCCTCCTACGAGCAGTACTTC	CAAAGGASYEQYF
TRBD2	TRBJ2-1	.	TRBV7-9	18	TGTGCCAGCAGCTTAGGTGACGGGACTAGCGGGGCCTACAATGAGCAGTTCTTC	CASSLGDGTSGAYNEQFF
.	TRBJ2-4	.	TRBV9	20	TGTGCCAGCAGCGTAGAAGGGAGTTTTGGGGCTAGCGTAGCCAAAAACATTCAGTACTTC	CASSVEGSFGASVAKNIQYF
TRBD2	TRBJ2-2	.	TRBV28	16	TGTGCCAGCAGAGACGGGACTAGCGGACACACCGGGGAGCTGTTTTTT	CASRDGTSGHTGELFF
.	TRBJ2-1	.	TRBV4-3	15	TGCGCCAGCAGCCAAGGGCTAGCTGATTACAATGAGCAGTTCTTC	CASSQGLADYNEQFF
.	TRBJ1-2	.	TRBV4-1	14	TGCGCCAGCAGCCAAGATCCCGGGCAGGGTGGCTACACCTTC	CASSQDPGQGGYTF
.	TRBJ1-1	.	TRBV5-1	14	TGCGCCAGCAGCTTAGGGGCCCACGGCGCTGAAGCTTTCTTT	CASSLGAHGAEAFF
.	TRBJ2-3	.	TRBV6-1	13	TGTGCCAGCAGTGAGATCCCCACAGATACGCAGTATTTT	CASSEIPTDTQYF
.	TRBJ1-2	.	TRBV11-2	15	TGTGCCAGCAGCTTTGATGGAGGTGTGGGCTATGGCTACACCTTC	CASSFDGGVGYGYTF
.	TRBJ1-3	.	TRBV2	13	TGTGCCAGCGGGGGGGTCTCTGGAAACACCATATATTTT	CASGGVSGNTIYF
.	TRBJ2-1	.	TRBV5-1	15	TGCGCCAGCAGCTTGGAAGGGCCCGTCAACAATGAGCAGTTCTTC	CASSLEGPVNNEQFF
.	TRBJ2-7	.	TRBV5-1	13	TGCGCCAGCAGCTTGGGTTCGGGTAACGAGCAGTACTTC	CASSLGSGNEQYF
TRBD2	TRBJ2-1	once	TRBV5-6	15	TGTGCCAGCAGCTTACTAGCGGGACTGAACGGTGAGCAGTTCTTC	CASSLLAGLNGEQFF
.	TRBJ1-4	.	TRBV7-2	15	TGTGCCAGCAGCTTAGATTACAGGACGAATGAAAAACTGTTTTTT	CASSLDYRTNEKLFF
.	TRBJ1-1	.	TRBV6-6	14	TGTGCCAGCAGTCCACAGGGCGCGAACACTGAAGCTTTCTTT	CASSPQGANTEAFF
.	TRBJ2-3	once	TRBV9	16	TGTGCCAGCAGCCTAGGAGGGGGCAGAGCCACAGATACGCAGTATTTT	CASSLGGGRATDTQYF
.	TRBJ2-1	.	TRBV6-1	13	TGTGCCAGCATTACGGTCGTACAAGGTGAGCAGTTCTTC	CASITVVQGEQFF
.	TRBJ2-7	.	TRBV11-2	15	TGTGCCAGCAGCCCACTCGACGGAAAGACCTACGAGCAGTACTTC	CASSPLDGKTYEQYF
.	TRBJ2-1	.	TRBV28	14	TGTGCCAGCAAGGGGGACCAGACGTACAATGAGCAGTTCTTC	CASKGDQTYNEQFF
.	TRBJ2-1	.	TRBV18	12	TGTGCCAGCTCACCGGGGGCGAATGAGCAGTTCTTC	CASSPGANEQFF
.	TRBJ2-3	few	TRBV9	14	TGTGCCAGCAGCCCACAGCCCAGCACAGATACGCAGTATTTT	CASSPQPSTDTQYF
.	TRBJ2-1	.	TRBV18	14	TGTGCCAGCTCACCATACAGGACAGACAATGAGCAGTTCTTC	CASSPYRTDNEQFF
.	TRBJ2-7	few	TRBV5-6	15	TGTGCCAGCAGCTTGATAGGGATAAGAATTGGGGAGCAGTACTTC	CASSLIGIRIGEQYF
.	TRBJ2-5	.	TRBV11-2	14	TGTGCCAGCAGCCCAAGGACTAAACAAGAGACCCAGTACTTC	CASSPRTKQETQYF
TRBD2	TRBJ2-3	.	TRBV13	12	TGTGCCAGCAGCCCTAGCGGGAATACGCAGTATTTT	CASSPSGNTQYF
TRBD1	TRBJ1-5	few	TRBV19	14	TGTGCCAGTAGTTTGACAGGGTTCGATCAGCCCCAGCATTTT	CASSLTGFDQPQHF
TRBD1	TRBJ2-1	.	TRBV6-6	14	TGTGCCAGCAGACACGGGACAGACCTGGGTGGGCAGTTCTTC	CASRHGTDLGGQFF
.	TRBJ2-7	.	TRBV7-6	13	TGTGCCAGCAGCTTATCACCAGGGGGGGAGCAGTACTTC	CASSLSPGGEQYF
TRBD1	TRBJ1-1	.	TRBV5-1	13	TGCGCCAGCAGCGAAGGGACAGGGGCTGAAGCTTTCTTT	CASSEGTGAEAFF
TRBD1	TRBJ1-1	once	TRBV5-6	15	TGTGCCAGCAGCAATTACAGGGGGCCGGGGACTGAAGCTTTCTTT	CASSNYRGPGTEAFF
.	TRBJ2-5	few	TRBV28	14	TGTGCCAGCAGTTTGCCCCTTACCCCGAGTACCCAGTACTTC	CASSLPLTPSTQYF